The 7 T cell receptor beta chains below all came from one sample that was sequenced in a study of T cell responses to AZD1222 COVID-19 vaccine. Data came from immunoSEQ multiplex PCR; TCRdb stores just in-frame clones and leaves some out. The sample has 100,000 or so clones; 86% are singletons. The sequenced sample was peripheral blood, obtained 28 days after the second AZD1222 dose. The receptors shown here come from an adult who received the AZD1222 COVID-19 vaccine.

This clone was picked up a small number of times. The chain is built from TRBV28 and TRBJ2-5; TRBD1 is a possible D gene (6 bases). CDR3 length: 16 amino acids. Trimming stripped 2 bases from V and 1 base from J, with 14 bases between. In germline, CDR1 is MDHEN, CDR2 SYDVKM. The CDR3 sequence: CASSLGIGGSQETQYF. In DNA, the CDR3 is TGTGCCAGCAGTTTAGGAATTGGGGGCTCCCAAGAGACCCAGTACTTC.

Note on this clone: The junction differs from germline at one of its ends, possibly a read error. The CDR3 reads CASSSFNEQFF. The CDR3 bases are TGTGCCAGCAGTTCCTTCAATGAGCAGTTCTTC. The rearrangement uses TRBV6-5 and TRBJ2-1, with D unresolved. This CDR3 spans 11 amino acids. Germline values: CDR1 MNHEY, CDR2 SVGAGI.

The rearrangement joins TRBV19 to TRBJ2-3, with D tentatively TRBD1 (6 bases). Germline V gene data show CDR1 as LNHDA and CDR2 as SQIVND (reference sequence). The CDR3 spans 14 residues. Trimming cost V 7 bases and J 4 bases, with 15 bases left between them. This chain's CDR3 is CASINPQGPDTQYF. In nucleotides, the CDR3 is TGTGCCAGTATTAACCCCCAGGGGCCAGATACGCAGTATTTT.

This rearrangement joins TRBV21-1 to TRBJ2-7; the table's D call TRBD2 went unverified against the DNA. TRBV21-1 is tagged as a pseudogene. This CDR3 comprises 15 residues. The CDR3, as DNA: TGTGCCAGCGTCACCGCCGGGACTAGCGGGAGAGTGCAGTACTTC. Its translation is CASVTAGTSGRVQYF.

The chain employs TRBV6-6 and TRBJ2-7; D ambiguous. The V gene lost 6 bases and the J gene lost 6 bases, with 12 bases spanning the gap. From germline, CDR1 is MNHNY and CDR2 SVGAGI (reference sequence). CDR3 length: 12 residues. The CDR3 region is CASSTLVGEQYF. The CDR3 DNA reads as TGTGCCAGCAGCACTTTGGTCGGCGAGCAGTACTTC.

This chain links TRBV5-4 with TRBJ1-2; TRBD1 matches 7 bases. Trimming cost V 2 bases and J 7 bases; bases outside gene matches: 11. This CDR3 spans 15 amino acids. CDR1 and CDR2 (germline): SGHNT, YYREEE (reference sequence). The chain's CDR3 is CASSFSGTASSGYTF. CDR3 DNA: TGTGCCAGCAGCTTCTCGGGGACAGCTTCTTCTGGCTACACCTTC.

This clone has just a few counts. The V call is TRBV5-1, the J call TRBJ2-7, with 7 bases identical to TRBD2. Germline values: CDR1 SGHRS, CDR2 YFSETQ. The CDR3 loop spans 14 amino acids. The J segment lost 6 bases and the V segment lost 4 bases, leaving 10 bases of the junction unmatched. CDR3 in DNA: TGCGCCAGCAGCGGCGGACTAGTGGGGCGCGAGCAGTACTTC. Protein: CASSGGLVGREQYF.